This is a list of T cell receptor beta chains from one sample in a study of shared clonotypes between healthy human individuals. Only in-frame clones appear in the TCRdb table, and some are missing; sequencing was by immunoSEQ multiplex PCR. Among about 980,000 clones listed, around 80% were seen once. Sequencing was carried out using memory CD4+ T cells sorted from blood. The receptor set was obtained from a man younger than 30 in good health. Both conserved end residues are part of each CDR3. Fields, in order: V gene, clone size, D gene, J gene, CDR3 length, CDR3 protein, CDR3 DNA. D genes are given only for firm matches. A row's size may be missing; if present it is once, few, many or a size class.

V gene: TRBV11-2
clone size: few
D gene: .
J gene: TRBJ1-6
CDR3 length: 14
CDR3 protein: CASSPAGRNSPLHF
CDR3 DNA: TGTGCCAGCAGCCCCGCAGGTCGCAATTCACCCCTCCACTTT

V gene: TRBV5-6
clone size: .
D gene: .
J gene: TRBJ2-1
CDR3 length: 16
CDR3 protein: CASSKVYAQFYNEQFF
CDR3 DNA: TGTGCCAGCAGCAAAGTCTACGCACAGTTCTACAATGAGCAGTTCTTC

V gene: TRBV16
clone size: .
D gene: .
J gene: TRBJ1-3
CDR3 length: 14
CDR3 protein: CASSPQTSGNTIYF
CDR3 DNA: TGTGCCAGCAGTCCCCAAACCTCTGGAAACACCATATATTTT

V gene: TRBV6-5
clone size: .
D gene: .
J gene: TRBJ2-5
CDR3 length: 15
CDR3 protein: CASSPLGETRETQYF
CDR3 DNA: TGTGCCAGCAGCCCCCTCGGAGAGACCCGGGAGACCCAGTACTTC

V gene: TRBV10-2
clone size: .
D gene: .
J gene: TRBJ1-5
CDR3 length: 14
CDR3 protein: CASRKGQRNQPQHF
CDR3 DNA: TGCGCCAGCAGAAAGGGGCAGCGAAATCAGCCCCAGCATTTT

V gene: TRBV10-1
clone size: .
D gene: TRBD2
J gene: TRBJ2-2
CDR3 length: 13
CDR3 protein: CATGGANTGELFF
CDR3 DNA: TGCGCCACCGGGGGGGCGAATACCGGGGAGCTGTTTTTT

V gene: TRBV5-6
clone size: .
D gene: TRBD1
J gene: TRBJ1-3
CDR3 length: 19
CDR3 protein: CASSRGDRGYLFSGNTIYF
CDR3 DNA: TGTGCCAGCAGCCGAGGGGACAGGGGCTACCTATTCTCTGGAAACACCATATATTTT

V gene: TRBV28
clone size: .
D gene: .
J gene: TRBJ2-1
CDR3 length: 11
CDR3 protein: CASSQGSEQFF
CDR3 DNA: TGTGCCAGCAGTCAGGGAAGCGAGCAGTTCTTC

V gene: TRBV29-1
clone size: once
D gene: TRBD1
J gene: TRBJ2-7
CDR3 length: 13
CDR3 protein: CSVLLEGASEQYF
CDR3 DNA: TGCAGCGTCCTTCTTGAGGGGGCGAGCGAGCAGTACTTC

V gene: TRBV15
clone size: .
D gene: .
J gene: TRBJ2-3
CDR3 length: 14
CDR3 protein: CATSSIRGTDTQYF
CDR3 DNA: TGTGCCACCAGCAGCATCAGAGGCACAGATACGCAGTATTTT

V gene: TRBV19
clone size: many
D gene: TRBD2
J gene: TRBJ2-1
CDR3 length: 14
CDR3 protein: CASSLAGSHNEQFF
CDR3 DNA: TGTGCCAGTAGTTTAGCGGGATCCCACAATGAGCAGTTCTTC

V gene: TRBV30
clone size: .
D gene: .
J gene: TRBJ1-2
CDR3 length: 16
CDR3 protein: CAHKGSARAGGDGYTF
CDR3 DNA: TGTGCCCACAAAGGGTCGGCCAGGGCGGGCGGGGATGGCTACACCTTC

V gene: TRBV6-5
clone size: .
D gene: .
J gene: TRBJ2-4
CDR3 length: 13
CDR3 protein: CASSDHGKNIQYF
CDR3 DNA: TGTGCCAGCAGCGATCATGGCAAAAACATTCAGTACTTC

V gene: TRBV6-5
clone size: once
D gene: TRBD2
J gene: TRBJ2-5
CDR3 length: 15
CDR3 protein: CASRPGLAGAETQYF
CDR3 DNA: TGTGCCAGCAGACCGGGACTAGCGGGAGCCGAGACCCAGTACTTC

V gene: TRBV29-1
clone size: .
D gene: .
J gene: TRBJ2-2
CDR3 length: 14
CDR3 protein: CSVERAANTGELFF
CDR3 DNA: TGCAGCGTTGAAAGGGCGGCGAACACCGGGGAGCTGTTTTTT

V gene: TRBV14
clone size: .
D gene: .
J gene: TRBJ1-3
CDR3 length: 15
CDR3 protein: CASSPQQVSGNTIYF
CDR3 DNA: TGTGCCAGCAGCCCGCAACAAGTCTCTGGAAACACCATATATTTT

V gene: TRBV19
clone size: few
D gene: TRBD1
J gene: TRBJ2-3
CDR3 length: 16
CDR3 protein: CASSILLGQGTDTQYF
CDR3 DNA: TGTGCCAGTAGTATCTTATTGGGACAGGGGACAGATACGCAGTATTTT

V gene: TRBV27
clone size: .
D gene: .
J gene: TRBJ2-2
CDR3 length: 13
CDR3 protein: CASSLSFIGELFF
CDR3 DNA: TGTGCCAGCAGTTTATCCTTCATCGGGGAGCTGTTTTTT

V gene: TRBV9
clone size: .
D gene: TRBD2
J gene: TRBJ2-3
CDR3 length: 15
CDR3 protein: CASSVAGGFTDTQYF
CDR3 DNA: TGTGCCAGCAGCGTAGCGGGGGGGTTCACAGATACGCAGTATTTT

V gene: TRBV6-5
clone size: .
D gene: .
J gene: TRBJ1-1
CDR3 length: 12
CDR3 protein: CASFGRNTEAFF
CDR3 DNA: TGTGCCAGCTTCGGTCGGAACACTGAAGCTTTCTTT

V gene: TRBV30
clone size: .
D gene: .
J gene: TRBJ2-7
CDR3 length: 11
CDR3 protein: CAWRGRDEQYF
CDR3 DNA: TGTGCCTGGAGGGGCAGGGATGAGCAGTACTTC

V gene: TRBV19
clone size: .
D gene: TRBD2
J gene: TRBJ2-5
CDR3 length: 14
CDR3 protein: CASSMVAGKETQYF
CDR3 DNA: TGTGCCAGTAGTATGGTAGCGGGGAAAGAGACCCAGTACTTC

V gene: TRBV11-2
clone size: .
D gene: .
J gene: TRBJ2-2
CDR3 length: 14
CDR3 protein: CASSLNRNTGELFF
CDR3 DNA: TGTGCCAGCAGCTTAAACAGGAACACCGGGGAGCTGTTTTTT

V gene: TRBV28
clone size: .
D gene: .
J gene: TRBJ1-5
CDR3 length: 12
CDR3 protein: CASSFADQPQHF
CDR3 DNA: TGTGCCAGCAGTTTTGCAGATCAGCCCCAGCATTTT

V gene: TRBV14
clone size: .
D gene: TRBD2
J gene: TRBJ2-3
CDR3 length: 17
CDR3 protein: CASSPKPRTSGRDTQYF
CDR3 DNA: TGTGCCAGCAGCCCAAAGCCCCGGACTAGCGGACGAGATACGCAGTATTTT

V gene: TRBV19
clone size: .
D gene: .
J gene: TRBJ2-3
CDR3 length: 14
CDR3 protein: CASSLRDKGDTQYF
CDR3 DNA: TGTGCCAGTAGTCTGAGGGACAAAGGAGATACGCAGTATTTT

V gene: TRBV19
clone size: .
D gene: .
J gene: TRBJ2-2
CDR3 length: 14
CDR3 protein: CASSIDPGTGELFF
CDR3 DNA: TGTGCCAGTAGTATAGATCCCGGTACCGGGGAGCTGTTTTTT

V gene: TRBV30
clone size: .
D gene: .
J gene: TRBJ2-2
CDR3 length: 17
CDR3 protein: CAWSIVRTGGKTGELFF
CDR3 DNA: TGTGCCTGGAGTATTGTCCGAACAGGAGGTAAAACCGGGGAGCTGTTTTTT

V gene: TRBV6-5
clone size: once
D gene: .
J gene: TRBJ1-6
CDR3 length: 15
CDR3 protein: CASSYRQEMYSPLHF
CDR3 DNA: TGTGCCAGCAGTTACCGACAGGAGATGTATTCACCCCTCCACTTT

V gene: TRBV19
clone size: many
D gene: TRBD1
J gene: TRBJ1-2
CDR3 length: 16
CDR3 protein: CASSIGTGATTNGYTF
CDR3 DNA: TGTGCCAGTAGTATAGGGACAGGGGCGACGACAAATGGCTACACCTTC

V gene: TRBV6-1
clone size: few
D gene: .
J gene: TRBJ2-7
CDR3 length: 9
CDR3 protein: CASSDSSFF
CDR3 DNA: TGTGCCAGCAGTGATTCCTCTTTTTTC

V gene: TRBV5-6
clone size: .
D gene: TRBD2
J gene: TRBJ2-7
CDR3 length: 14
CDR3 protein: CASSAVGGTYEQYF
CDR3 DNA: TGTGCCAGCAGCGCGGTGGGGGGGACCTACGAGCAGTACTTC

V gene: TRBV18
clone size: few
D gene: TRBD2
J gene: TRBJ2-1
CDR3 length: 16
CDR3 protein: CASSPLLPGLAGEQFF
CDR3 DNA: TGTGCCAGCTCACCACTCCTCCCGGGACTAGCGGGAGAGCAGTTCTTC

V gene: TRBV2
clone size: few
D gene: .
J gene: TRBJ2-5
CDR3 length: 13
CDR3 protein: CASSESVQETQYF
CDR3 DNA: TGTGCCAGCAGTGAATCGGTTCAGGAGACCCAGTACTTC

V gene: TRBV6-5
clone size: .
D gene: .
J gene: TRBJ1-5
CDR3 length: 16
CDR3 protein: CASSSGGGIGNQPQHF
CDR3 DNA: TGTGCCAGCAGTTCCGGAGGGGGAATCGGCAATCAGCCCCAGCATTTT

V gene: TRBV5-6
clone size: .
D gene: .
J gene: TRBJ2-5
CDR3 length: 14
CDR3 protein: CASSLVEVGETQYF
CDR3 DNA: TGTGCCAGCAGCTTGGTGGAGGTGGGGGAGACCCAGTACTTC

V gene: TRBV2
clone size: many
D gene: .
J gene: TRBJ2-5
CDR3 length: 15
CDR3 protein: CASSDQRGWRETQYF
CDR3 DNA: TGTGCCAGCAGTGATCAAAGGGGGTGGAGAGAGACCCAGTACTTC

V gene: TRBV5-1
clone size: .
D gene: TRBD2
J gene: TRBJ2-7
CDR3 length: 17
CDR3 protein: CASSSGLAGENWDEQYF
CDR3 DNA: TGCGCCAGCAGCTCGGGACTAGCGGGAGAAAATTGGGACGAGCAGTACTTC

V gene: TRBV28
clone size: .
D gene: .
J gene: TRBJ1-3
CDR3 length: 15
CDR3 protein: CASSFGGSSGNTIYF
CDR3 DNA: TGTGCCAGCAGTTTCGGCGGAAGCTCTGGAAACACCATATATTTT

V gene: TRBV7-2
clone size: .
D gene: .
J gene: TRBJ1-6
CDR3 length: 17
CDR3 protein: CASSFRQASSYNSPLHF
CDR3 DNA: TGTGCCAGCAGCTTCCGACAGGCTAGCTCCTATAATTCACCCCTCCACTTT

V gene: TRBV2
clone size: .
D gene: .
J gene: TRBJ2-6
CDR3 length: 17
CDR3 protein: CASSQGQGRPGANVLTF
CDR3 DNA: TGTGCCAGCAGTCAAGGGCAGGGTCGACCTGGGGCCAACGTCCTGACTTTC

V gene: TRBV5-1
clone size: .
D gene: .
J gene: TRBJ2-7
CDR3 length: 13
CDR3 protein: CASSLEQAYEQYF
CDR3 DNA: TGCGCCAGCAGCTTGGAACAGGCCTACGAGCAGTACTTC

V gene: TRBV6-6
clone size: .
D gene: TRBD1
J gene: TRBJ1-5
CDR3 length: 15
CDR3 protein: CASSYSQGARQPQHF
CDR3 DNA: TGTGCCAGCAGTTACTCACAGGGGGCTAGACAGCCCCAGCATTTT

V gene: TRBV7-2
clone size: .
D gene: TRBD2
J gene: TRBJ2-3
CDR3 length: 16
CDR3 protein: CASSLQTSGAGDTQYF
CDR3 DNA: TGTGCCAGCAGCTTGCAGACTAGCGGGGCGGGAGATACGCAGTATTTT

V gene: TRBV14
clone size: .
D gene: .
J gene: TRBJ2-3
CDR3 length: 12
CDR3 protein: CASSQDTGLQYF
CDR3 DNA: TGTGCCAGCAGCCAAGATACAGGACTCCAGTATTTT

V gene: TRBV7-9
clone size: .
D gene: TRBD2
J gene: TRBJ2-3
CDR3 length: 14
CDR3 protein: CASSFGIAGDTQYF
CDR3 DNA: TGTGCCAGCAGCTTCGGGATAGCGGGAGATACGCAGTATTTT

V gene: TRBV7-2
clone size: .
D gene: .
J gene: TRBJ2-5
CDR3 length: 12
CDR3 protein: CASSFAQETQYF
CDR3 DNA: TGTGCCAGCAGCTTTGCTCAAGAGACCCAGTACTTC

V gene: TRBV20-1
clone size: .
D gene: TRBD1
J gene: TRBJ2-7
CDR3 length: 11
CDR3 protein: CATGANYEQYF
CDR3 DNA: TGCGCGACAGGGGCAAACTACGAGCAGTACTTC

V gene: TRBV5-6
clone size: .
D gene: TRBD2
J gene: TRBJ2-2
CDR3 length: 17
CDR3 protein: CASSLALREGHGGELFF
CDR3 DNA: TGTGCCAGCAGCTTGGCCCTGCGGGAGGGCCATGGCGGGGAGCTGTTTTTT

V gene: TRBV18
clone size: .
D gene: .
J gene: TRBJ2-7
CDR3 length: 13
CDR3 protein: CASSRIGAYEQYF
CDR3 DNA: TGTGCCAGCTCCCGCATCGGGGCCTACGAGCAGTACTTC

V gene: TRBV28
clone size: .
D gene: .
J gene: TRBJ2-7
CDR3 length: 10
CDR3 protein: CVVGSYEQYF
CDR3 DNA: TGTGTGGTAGGGTCCTACGAGCAGTACTTC

V gene: TRBV4-1
clone size: few
D gene: .
J gene: TRBJ1-3
CDR3 length: 15
CDR3 protein: CASSQSTPLGHTIYF
CDR3 DNA: TGCGCCAGCAGCCAATCGACTCCTCTTGGGCACACCATATATTTT

V gene: TRBV10-1
clone size: .
D gene: TRBD2
J gene: TRBJ2-3
CDR3 length: 16
CDR3 protein: CASSDMTSGSTDTQYF
CDR3 DNA: TGCGCCAGCAGTGATATGACTAGCGGGAGTACAGATACGCAGTATTTT

V gene: TRBV5-1
clone size: .
D gene: .
J gene: TRBJ1-6
CDR3 length: 12
CDR3 protein: CASSLDDSPLHF
CDR3 DNA: TGCGCCAGCAGCTTGGATGATTCACCCCTCCACTTT

V gene: TRBV5-1
clone size: few
D gene: .
J gene: TRBJ1-1
CDR3 length: 14
CDR3 protein: CASSVGGMNTEAFF
CDR3 DNA: TGCGCCAGCAGCGTGGGTGGGATGAACACTGAAGCTTTCTTT